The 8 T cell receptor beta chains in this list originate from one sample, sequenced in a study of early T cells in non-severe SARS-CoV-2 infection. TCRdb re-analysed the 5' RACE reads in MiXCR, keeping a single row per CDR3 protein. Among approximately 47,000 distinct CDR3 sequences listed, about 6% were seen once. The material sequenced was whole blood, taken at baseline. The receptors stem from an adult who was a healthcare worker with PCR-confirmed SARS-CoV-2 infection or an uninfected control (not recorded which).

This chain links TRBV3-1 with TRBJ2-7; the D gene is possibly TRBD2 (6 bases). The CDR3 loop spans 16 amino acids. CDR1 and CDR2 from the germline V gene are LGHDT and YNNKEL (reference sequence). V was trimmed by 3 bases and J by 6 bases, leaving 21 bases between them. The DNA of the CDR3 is TGTGCCAGCAGCCATGATAGGCGCGGGATAAAATTCGAGCAGTACTTC. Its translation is CASSHDRRGIKFEQYF.

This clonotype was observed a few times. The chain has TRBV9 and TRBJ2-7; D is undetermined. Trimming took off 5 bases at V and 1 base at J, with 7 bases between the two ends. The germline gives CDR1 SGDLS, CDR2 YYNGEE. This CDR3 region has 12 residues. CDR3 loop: CASRRSSYEQYF. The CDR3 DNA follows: TGTGCCAGCAGACGGTCATCCTACGAGCAGTACTTC. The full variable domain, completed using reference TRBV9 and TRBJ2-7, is DSGVTQTPKHLITATGQRVTLRCSPRSGDLSVYWYQQSLDQGLQFLIQYYNGEERAKGNILERFSAQQFPDLHSELNLSSLELGDSALYFCASRRSSYEQYFGPGTRLTVT.

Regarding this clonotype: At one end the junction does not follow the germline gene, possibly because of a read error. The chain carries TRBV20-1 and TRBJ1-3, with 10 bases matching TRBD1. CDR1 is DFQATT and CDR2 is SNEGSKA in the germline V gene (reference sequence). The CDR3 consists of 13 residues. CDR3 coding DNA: TGCAGTGCTAGAGAAGCCCCTGGGACAGGGGTTAATTTT. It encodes CSAREAPGTGVNF.

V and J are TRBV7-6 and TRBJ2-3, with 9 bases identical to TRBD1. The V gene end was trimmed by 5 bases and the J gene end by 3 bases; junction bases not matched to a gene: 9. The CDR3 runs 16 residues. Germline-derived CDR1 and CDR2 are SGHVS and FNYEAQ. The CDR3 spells CASSLRPGQGTDTQYF. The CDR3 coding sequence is TGTGCCAGCAGCCTGAGGCCGGGACAGGGTACAGATACGCAGTATTTT.

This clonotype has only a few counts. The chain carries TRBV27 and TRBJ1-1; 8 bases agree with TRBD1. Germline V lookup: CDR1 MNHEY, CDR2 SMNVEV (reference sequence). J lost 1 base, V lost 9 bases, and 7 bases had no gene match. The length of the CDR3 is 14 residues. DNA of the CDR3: TGTGCCAGTTTAACCACAGGGGGGAACACTGAAGCTTTCTTT. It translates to CASLTTGGNTEAFF.

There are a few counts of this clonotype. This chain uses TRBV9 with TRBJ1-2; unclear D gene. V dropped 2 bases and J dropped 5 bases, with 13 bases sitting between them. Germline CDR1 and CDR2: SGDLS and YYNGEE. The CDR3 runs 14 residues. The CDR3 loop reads CASSVAGTEYGYTF. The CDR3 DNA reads TGTGCCAGCAGCGTTGCGGGCACGGAATATGGCTACACCTTC.

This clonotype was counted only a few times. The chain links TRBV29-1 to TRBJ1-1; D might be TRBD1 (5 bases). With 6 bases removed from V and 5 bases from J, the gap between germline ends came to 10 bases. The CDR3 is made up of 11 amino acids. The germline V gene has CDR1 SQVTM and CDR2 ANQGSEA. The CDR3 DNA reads TGCAGCGTCAGGGATCAGACTGAAGCTTTCTTT. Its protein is CSVRDQTEAFF.

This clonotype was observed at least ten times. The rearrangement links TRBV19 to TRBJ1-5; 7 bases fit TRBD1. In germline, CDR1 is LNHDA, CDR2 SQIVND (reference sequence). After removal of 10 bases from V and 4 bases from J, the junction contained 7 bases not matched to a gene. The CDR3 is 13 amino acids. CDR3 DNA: TGTGCCACCCAGATGACAGGGAATCAGCCCCAGCATTTT. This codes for CATQMTGNQPQHF.